The 21 T cell receptor beta chains reported below all come from one sample, sequenced in a study of neurological immune-mediated disorders. TCRdb re-analysed the 5' RACE reads in MiXCR, keeping a single row per CDR3 protein. Of 50,000 or so distinct CDR3 sequences listed, roughly 24% were seen once; the top ten hold more than 20%. The sequenced material came from PBMCs. The receptors shown here come from a woman between 65 and 79 years old in good health.

This clonotype was counted at least ten times. V is TRBV20-1 and J is TRBJ2-7, with no clear D. The V gene lost 6 bases and the J gene lost 2 bases, with 17 bases spanning the gap. CDR1 and CDR2 from the germline V gene are DFQATT and SNEGSKA (reference sequence). This CDR3 is 14 amino acids long. The CDR3 sequence is CSAPPPDGTYEQYF. The CDR3 nucleotides read TGCAGTGCACCTCCCCCGGACGGTACCTACGAGCAGTACTTC.

This clonotype was detected ten times or more. V and J are TRBV7-8 and TRBJ2-5; 7 bases agree with TRBD2. Losses at the gene ends were 3 bases for V and 2 bases for J; bases not matched to a gene: 3. CDR1 and CDR2 from the germline V gene are SGHVS and FQNEAQ. The CDR3 runs to 14 residues. DNA for the CDR3: TGTGCCAGCAGCTTGCGGGGGAGACAAGAGACCCAGTACTTC. Protein sequence: CASSLRGRQETQYF.

V gene TRBV10-3 combines with J gene TRBJ1-5, with D tentatively TRBD1 (5 bases). The CDR3 covers 13 residues. Germline lookup yields CDR1 ENHRY and CDR2 SYGVKD. V lost 3 bases, J lost 4 bases, and 7 bases lay in between. In nucleotides, the CDR3 is TGTGCCATCAGTGACAGGGATAATCAGCCCCAGCATTTT. Encoded protein: CAISDRDNQPQHF.

The V call is TRBV5-1, the J call TRBJ1-2; 7 positions agree with TRBD1. This CDR3 has 15 residues. J gave up 4 bases and V 2 bases, and 8 bases lay outside the gene matches. The germline gives CDR1 SGHRS, CDR2 YFSETQ. CDR3 residues: CASSLTTGTIYGYTF. CDR3 DNA: TGCGCCAGCAGCTTAACGACAGGGACCATCTATGGCTACACCTTC.

This clonotype was counted only a few times. The chain employs TRBV7-2 and TRBJ1-4; tentatively, D is TRBD1 (5 bases). V was pared by 5 bases and J by 13 bases, with 20 bases between. Germline lookup yields CDR1 SGHTA and CDR2 FQGNSA. The CDR3 contains 14 residues. CDR3 sequence (DNA): TGTGCCAGCAGCCCCGGACACTCGGCTGAAGGACTGTTTTTT. It is translated as CASSPGHSAEGLFF. The entire variable domain, with the rest obtained from reference TRBV7-2 and TRBJ1-4, is as follows: GAGVSQSPSNKVTEKGKDVELRCDPISGHTALYWYRQSLGQGLEFLIYFQGNSAPDKSGLPSDRFSAERTGGSVSTLTIQRTQQEDSAVYLCASSPGHSAEGLFFGSGTQLSVL.

The chain carries TRBV5-5 and TRBJ1-2, with D hard to call. This CDR3 is built from 13 residues. Trimming cost V 4 bases and J 3 bases, with 10 bases left between them. The germline V gene encodes CDR1 SGHKS and CDR2 YYEKEE (reference sequence). CDR3: CASSLAAHYGYTF. The CDR3 nucleotides read TGTGCCAGCAGCCTGGCCGCGCACTATGGCTACACCTTC.

This clonotype occurred many times. The rearrangement links TRBV7-2 to TRBJ1-6; no clear D. The germline CDR1 and CDR2 sequences are SGHTA and FQGNSA. Trimming stripped 0 bases from V and 5 bases from J, with 5 bases between. There are 14 residues in the CDR3. The CDR3 DNA reads TGTGCCAGCAGCTTAGCGCCGGATAATTCACCCCTCCACTTT. Protein product: CASSLAPDNSPLHF.

This clonotype was observed at least ten times. The J gene is TRBJ2-1, the V gene TRBV7-2; D tentatively reads TRBD1 or TRBD2 (6 bases each). The CDR3 is made up of 15 amino acids. Germline V gene lookup returns CDR1 SGHTA and CDR2 FQGNSA. Trimming took 5 bases from V and 8 from J, leaving 19 bases between them. CDR3 nucleotide sequence: TGTGCCAGCAGCCCCTTCCCCCGGGGGCGGGATGAGCAGTTCTTC. Its translation is CASSPFPRGRDEQFF. Variable domain in full (rest from reference TRBV7-2 and TRBJ2-1): GAGVSQSPSNKVTEKGKDVELRCDPISGHTALYWYRQSLGQGLEFLIYFQGNSAPDKSGLPSDRFSAERTGGSVSTLTIQRTQQEDSAVYLCASSPFPRGRDEQFFGPGTRLTVL.

The chain joins TRBV7-9 to TRBJ2-2; D perhaps matches TRBD2 (6 bases). Germline V gene data show CDR1 as SEHNR and CDR2 as FQNEAQ (reference sequence). The CDR3 is 14 residues long. The V and J ends lost 8 bases and 3 bases respectively, with 13 bases between them. The chain's CDR3 is CASGPSADTGELFF. Written as DNA, the CDR3 is TGTGCCAGCGGGCCTAGCGCGGACACCGGGGAGCTGTTTTTT.

This clonotype was picked up many times. The chain uses TRBV10-1 and TRBJ1-5, with 10 bases that match TRBD1. Germline CDR1 reads WNHNN; CDR2 reads SYGVQD (reference sequence). CDR3 length: 14 amino acids. V dropped 9 bases and J dropped 5; count of bases not matched to a gene: 7. CDR3 DNA: TGCGCCAGTATGACAGGGGGCGTGGATCAGCCCCAGCATTTT. It translates to CASMTGGVDQPQHF.

This clonotype qualifies as medium-sized. The chain carries TRBV20-1 and TRBJ1-1; unclear D gene. Trimming left V 0 bases short and J 3 bases short, with 14 bases between. Germline lookup yields CDR1 DFQATT and CDR2 SNEGSKA (reference sequence). The CDR3 runs 15 residues. DNA of the CDR3: TGCAGTGCTAGAGATCCGGGCAAAACCGACACTGAAGCTTTCTTT. Encoded protein: CSARDPGKTDTEAFF.

CDR3 sequence: CATLSYGTSYNEQFF. CDR3 bases: TGTGCCACCCTATCGTACGGGACATCCTACAATGAGCAGTTCTTC. The rearrangement joins TRBV28 to TRBJ2-1; D perhaps matches TRBD1 (6 bases). Trimming removed 10 bases at V and 1 base at J, with 17 bases between. Germline V gene lookup returns CDR1 MDHEN and CDR2 SYDVKM. The CDR3 spans 15 residues.

This clonotype was counted at least ten times. The V gene is TRBV12-3 or TRBV12-4, the J gene TRBJ2-5; 7 bases match TRBD2. Trimming removed 3 bases from V and 5 bases from J; junction bases left unmatched: 3. This CDR3 has 13 residues. As DNA, the CDR3 is TGTGCCAGCAGTTTTGCGGGAGCCGAGACCCAGTACTTC. Its protein product is CASSFAGAETQYF.

The rearrangement joins TRBV5-6 to TRBJ2-7; the D call may be TRBD1 or TRBD2 (5 bases each). Trimming took 0 bases from V and 0 from J, leaving 13 bases between them. The CDR3 contains 16 residues. In germline, CDR1 is SGHDT, CDR2 YYEEEE. The chain's CDR3 is CASSLDGTVHSYEQYF. The CDR3, as DNA: TGTGCCAGCAGCTTGGACGGGACGGTACACTCCTACGAGCAGTACTTC.

This clonotype was seen repeatedly, ten times or more. The chain has TRBV5-6 and TRBJ1-1; D is unclear. V gave up 0 bases and J gave up 2 bases, with 11 bases separating them. The CDR3 consists of 15 residues. Germline V gives CDR1 SGHDT, CDR2 YYEEEE. The CDR3 nucleotides are TGTGCCAGCAGCTTGGCCGCAGGAGAAAACACTGAAGCTTTCTTT. This gives the protein CASSLAAGENTEAFF.

This clonotype was recorded at least ten times. V and J are TRBV20-1 and TRBJ2-7; 11 bases are a match to TRBD2. Germline lookup yields CDR1 DFQATT and CDR2 SNEGSKA (reference sequence). The V segment lost 6 bases and the J segment 5 bases; nucleotides outside the gene matches: 12. The CDR3 consists of 15 residues. CDR3 coding DNA: TGCAGTGCCGCCAGTAGCGGGAGGGGGCAGAACGAGCAGTACTTC. It specifies CSAASSGRGQNEQYF.

In this sample, this clonotype turned up many times. The chain combines TRBV20-1 with TRBJ2-5, with 7 positions matching TRBD1. CDR1 and CDR2 (germline): DFQATT, SNEGSKA (reference sequence). The CDR3 sequence is 13 residues long. The CDR3 nucleotides read TGCAGCGGGGCCCTTACAGGGGAAGAGACCCAGTACTTC. Its translation is CSGALTGEETQYF.

The chain links TRBV5-1 to TRBJ1-6, with D maybe TRBD1 (6 bases). Germline CDR1 and CDR2: SGHRS and YFSETQ. CDR3 length: 14 amino acids. The V end was cut by 0 bases, the J end by 10 bases, with 11 bases between. CDR3 sequence (DNA): TGCGCCAGCAGCTTGGGCGATGGACAGTCACCCCTCCACTTT. Translated, it gives CASSLGDGQSPLHF.

The sample holds many counts of this clonotype. The chain joins TRBV7-2 to TRBJ2-1; no clear D gene. Trimming took 2 bases from V and 8 from J, leaving 10 bases between them. Germline CDR1 and CDR2: SGHTA and FQGNSA. CDR3 size: 13 residues. The DNA of the CDR3 is TGTGCCAGCAGCTTAAGCTCGGTGTATGAGCAGTTCTTC. Translation gives CASSLSSVYEQFF.

This clonotype was picked up many times. The V gene is TRBV10-2, the J gene TRBJ2-7; 11 nucleotides line up with TRBD2. CDR3 size: 15 residues. The germline gives CDR1 WSHSY, CDR2 SAAADI. The junction had 9 bases not matched to a gene; V was cut back by 5 bases and J by 6 bases. For the CDR3, the DNA is TGCGCCAGCAGTCCCTCACTAGCGGGAGTTGGCGAGCAGTACTTC. This gives the protein CASSPSLAGVGEQYF.

This clonotype appeared many times. This chain connects TRBV11-2 to TRBJ2-3; the match to TRBD2 covers 7 bases. Trimming removed 3 bases from V and 6 bases from J; junction bases left unmatched: 6. The germline V gene encodes CDR1 SGHAT and CDR2 FQNNGV. This CDR3 region has 14 residues. The CDR3 sequence is CASSFSGVHDTQYF. The CDR3 DNA reads as TGTGCCAGCAGCTTCAGCGGGGTTCACGATACGCAGTATTTT.